The 18 T cell receptor beta chains below were found in one sample sequenced in a study of blood T cell repertoires in COVID-19 (TCRdb year 2020). Libraries came from the immunoSEQ multiplex PCR assay. TCRdb stores this immuneACCESS table with in-frame sequences only. Part of the clones is absent; in the studies checked, under half of the shortfall reflects unresolved V genes, and no reason is known for the rest. In all, the sample holds 90,000 to 140,000 clones, and around 86% of those were seen once. The biggest ten clones account for roughly 37% of the sample. The sequencing sample was made of peripheral blood. Receptors originate from an older man with acute or convalescent COVID-19.

V usage is TRBV28 and J usage is TRBJ1-2; D is perhaps TRBD1 (6 bases). The germline V gene encodes CDR1 MDHEN and CDR2 SYDVKM. V was cut by 4 bases and J by 6 bases, with 15 bases left in between. The CDR3 loop spans 14 amino acids. The CDR3 loop is CASSSATGYDGYTF. CDR3 nucleotide sequence: TGTGCCAGCAGTTCGGCTACAGGGTATGATGGCTACACCTTC.

J is TRBJ2-3 and V is TRBV5-1, with unresolved D. The V end was cut by 5 bases, the J end by 0 bases, with 7 bases between. Germline V CDR1 and CDR2: SGHRS, YFSETQ. The CDR3 consists of 13 residues. CDR3 sequence reads: CASRLSSTDTQYF. The CDR3 bases are TGCGCCAGCAGATTGTCTAGCACAGATACGCAGTATTTT.

The chain links TRBV28 to TRBJ1-5; tentatively, D is TRBD1 (6 bases). This CDR3 is built from 17 residues. Trimming pared 5 bases from V and 1 base from J, leaving 18 bases between. Germline CDR1 and CDR2: MDHEN and SYDVKM. The CDR3 reads CASSPTGVVLSNQPQHF. The DNA of the CDR3 is TGTGCCAGCAGTCCGACAGGAGTGGTTCTAAGCAATCAGCCCCAGCATTTT.

Concerning this clone itself: At one end the junction does not follow the germline gene, possibly because of a read error. The sample carries other DNA sequences with the same CDR3. The CDR3 reads CASSQVAGFTDTQYF. CDR3 DNA sequence: TGCGCCAGCAGCCAAGTTGCGGGGTTCACAGATACGCAATATTTT. The chain is built from TRBV4-3 and TRBJ2-3, with D tentatively TRBD2 (6 bases). Germline CDR1 reads LGHNA; CDR2 reads YSLEER. The CDR3 has 15 amino acids.

This clone was recorded at least ten times. V usage is TRBV10-1 and J usage is TRBJ2-2; 11 bases line up with TRBD1. V was pared by 5 bases and J by 6 bases, with 5 bases of the junction left unmatched. Germline V lookup: CDR1 WNHNN, CDR2 SYGVQD (reference sequence). This CDR3 region has 15 residues. In nucleotides, the CDR3 is TGCGCCAGCAGTCCTGGACAGGGGGCGGCCGGGGAGCTGTTTTTT. Translation gives CASSPGQGAAGELFF.

The rearrangement links TRBV18 to TRBJ2-7; 14 bases agree with TRBD2. This CDR3 is built from 15 residues. Germline V gene data show CDR1 as KGHSH and CDR2 as LQKENI. The junction had 3 bases not matched to a gene; V was cut back by 2 bases and J by 6 bases. CDR3 sequence: CASSPGLAGGGEQYF. CDR3 bases: TGTGCCAGCTCACCAGGACTAGCGGGAGGCGGCGAGCAGTACTTC.

The chain employs TRBV30 and TRBJ2-7, with no clear D. Per the germline V gene, CDR1 is GTSNPN and CDR2 is SVGIG (reference sequence). The CDR3 loop spans 12 amino acids. V lost 0 bases, J lost 4 bases, and 7 bases lay in between. CDR3 residues: CAWSVQRYEQYF. CDR3 DNA sequence: TGTGCCTGGAGTGTACAGAGATACGAGCAGTACTTC.

The CDR3 DNA is TGTGCCAGCAGCTTGGGCTTTTCGGGACAGATTGAAGCTTTCTTT. It yields the protein CASSLGFSGQIEAFF. The rearrangement links TRBV5-4 to TRBJ1-1; TRBD1 agrees at 7 bases. Trimming took 0 bases from V and 7 from J; bases not matched to a gene: 9. Germline V lookup: CDR1 SGHNT, CDR2 YYREEE (reference sequence). The length of the CDR3 is 15 residues.

The rearrangement links TRBV13 to TRBJ2-7, with TRBD1 identical over 7 bases. The CDR3 sequence is 13 residues long. V lost 4 bases to trimming and J lost 2 bases; unmatched junction nucleotides: 2. The germline V gene has CDR1 PRHDT and CDR2 FYEKMQ (reference sequence). Here the CDR3 DNA reads TGTGCCAGCAGCTGGGGACAGACCTACGAGCAGTACTTC. Its translation: CASSWGQTYEQYF.

The rearrangement joins TRBV7-9 to TRBJ1-2; TRBD1 might be the D (6 bases). Trimming shortened V by 4 bases and J by 2 bases, and 14 bases separated the two germline ends. This CDR3 has 15 residues. CDR1 is SEHNR and CDR2 is FQNEAQ in the germline V gene (reference sequence). CDR3 nucleotide sequence: TGTGCCAGCAGCTCCCCCAACAGGGCCAACTATGGCTACACCTTC. Its protein is CASSSPNRANYGYTF.

The chain carries TRBV4-3 and TRBJ1-5, with no clear D. The CDR3 consists of 13 residues. The V end lost 1 base, the J end lost 6 bases, and 7 bases lay between the germline ends. Germline V gene data show CDR1 as LGHNA and CDR2 as YSLEER. In nucleotides, the CDR3 is TGCGCCAGCAGCCAAGTTTCCGGTCAGCCCCAGCATTTT. It encodes CASSQVSGQPQHF.

The chain couples TRBV29-1 to TRBJ2-1, with unresolved D. The germline CDR1 and CDR2 sequences are SQVTM and ANQGSEA. CDR3 length: 12 amino acids. The V end lost 0 bases, the J end lost 15 bases, and 15 bases lay between the germline ends. The CDR3 DNA sequence: TGCAGCGTTGAAGAGGGTATGGGCTGGCCGTTCTTC. Its translation: CSVEEGMGWPFF.

This chain connects TRBV18 to TRBJ2-7, with a weak D call TRBD2 (6 bases). CDR1 is KGHSH, CDR2 LQKENI, per germline. Trimming removed 4 bases at V and 6 bases at J, with 16 bases between. This CDR3 contains 14 residues. The CDR3 region has the DNA TGTGCCAGCTCACGCCAGGGAGGCTCTCGCGAGCAGTACTTC. Residues: CASSRQGGSREQYF.

The chain joins TRBV6-5 to TRBJ2-2, with 7 bases matching TRBD1. The CDR3 covers 15 residues. Germline values: CDR1 MNHEY, CDR2 SVGAGI. V lost 6 bases, J lost 0 bases, and 4 bases stayed unmatched. Here the CDR3 reads CASRRGQANTGELFF. CDR3 in DNA: TGTGCCAGCAGACGCGGACAGGCGAACACCGGGGAGCTGTTTTTT.

The chain links TRBV6-5 to TRBJ2-3, with D uncertain. CDR3 length equals 14 residues. The V end lost 0 bases, the J end lost 0 bases, and 4 bases lay between the germline ends. Germline V CDR1 and CDR2: MNHEY, SVGAGI. CDR3 DNA sequence: TGTGCCAGCAGTTACTCTCGGAGCACAGATACGCAGTATTTT. Amino acids: CASSYSRSTDTQYF.

The gene calls are TRBV7-9 and TRBJ1-5, with D perhaps TRBD1 (6 bases). CDR3 length: 13 residues. Germline V gene lookup returns CDR1 SEHNR and CDR2 FQNEAQ (reference sequence). Trimming pared 0 bases from V and 12 bases from J, leaving 12 bases between. Here the CDR3 reads CASSLASQGNQHF. CDR3 coding DNA: TGTGCCAGCAGCTTAGCTTCCCAGGGGAACCAGCATTTT. Combining the CDR3 with reference TRBV7-9 and TRBJ1-5 gives the whole variable domain DTGVSQNPRHKITKRGQNVTFRCDPISEHNRLYWYRQTLGQGPEFLTYFQNEAQLEKSRLLSDRFSAERPKGSFSTLEIQRTEQGDSAMYLCASSLASQGNQHFGDGTRLSIL.

The chain employs TRBV28 and TRBJ1-1, with 7 bases identical to TRBD1. With 11 bases clipped from V and 0 bases from J, the junction kept 6 bases outside the gene matches. CDR3 size: 13 residues. The germline gives CDR1 MDHEN, CDR2 SYDVKM. As DNA, the CDR3 is TGTGCCGGGCAGGGGGGATTGAACACTGAAGCTTTCTTT. Translating gives CAGQGGLNTEAFF.

The gene calls are TRBV5-1 and TRBJ1-1; D ambiguous. The CDR3 extends over 14 amino acids. V lost 0 bases, J lost 1 base, and 7 bases lay in between. Germline V gene data show CDR1 as SGHRS and CDR2 as YFSETQ. CDR3 protein: CASSLDQSNTEAFF. The CDR3 nucleotides are TGCGCCAGCAGCTTGGACCAGTCGAACACTGAAGCTTTCTTT.